Listed here is a single TCR beta chain. Generated by immunoSEQ multiplex PCR, the TCRdb table keeps only in-frame clones and is missing some. The repertoire has approximately 170,000 clones, about 88% of them found once; the top ten carry around 10%. The germline CDR1 and CDR2 sequences are SGHTA and FQGNSA. Trimming at V came to 5 bases and at J to 0 bases, leaving 4 bases not matched to a gene. CDR3 size: 15 residues. These data are taken from a study of radiation and T cells in renal cell carcinoma. Regarding time point: blood 4 weeks post-SBRT, at nephrectomy. Stated treatment: 15 Gy SBRT to primary tumor, nephrectomy 4 weeks later.

The material was blood, obtained from a patient whose treatment included radiotherapy and nephrectomy. V and J are TRBV7-2 and TRBJ2-3, with 8 bases matching TRBD2. The receptor was derived from a woman aged 45-65 years with renal cell carcinoma. This chain's CDR3 is CASSPGTRSTDTQYF. The CDR3 DNA reads TGTGCCAGCAGCCCCGGGACTAGAAGCACAGATACGCAGTATTTT.